The 27 T cell receptor beta chains in this list originate from one sample, sequenced in a study of CD8 T cells in Susac syndrome. With random hexamers, reverse transcription was performed on 0.5 to 1 ug of RNA. TCRdb re-analysed the immunoSEQ multiplex PCR reads in MiXCR, keeping a single row per CDR3 protein. The sample shows roughly 120,000 distinct CDR3 sequences, around 94% of them seen only once. The sample comprised CD4+ T cells from PBMCs. These receptors were obtained from a human donor with multiple sclerosis.

This chain links TRBV19 with TRBJ2-2, with unresolved D. V was cut by 2 bases and J by 0 bases, with 4 bases left in between. Germline lookup yields CDR1 LNHDA and CDR2 SQIVND (reference sequence). CDR3 length equals 14 residues. Written as DNA, the CDR3 is TGTGCCAGTAGTATAATAGCGAACACCGGGGAGCTGTTTTTT. Translation: CASSIIANTGELFF.

The rearrangement links TRBV30 to TRBJ1-6; TRBD1 might be the D (6 bases). The germline CDR1 and CDR2 sequences are GTSNPN and SVGIG (reference sequence). V was clipped by 4 bases and J by 3 bases, with 16 bases between them. The CDR3 consists of 16 residues. CDR3 loop: CAWNPPLGGYNSPLHF. The CDR3 coding sequence is TGTGCCTGGAACCCCCCCTTAGGGGGCTATAATTCACCCCTCCACTTT.

This sequence joins TRBV6-2 or TRBV6-3 and TRBJ2-7; D may be TRBD1 (5 bases). The CDR3 spans 16 residues. The germline V gene encodes CDR1 MNHEY and CDR2 SVGEGT. Trimming pared 0 bases from V and 3 bases from J, leaving 15 bases between. CDR3 sequence: CASSYSSSRDHYEQYF. In DNA, the CDR3 is TGTGCCAGCAGTTACTCGAGCTCCAGGGATCACTACGAGCAGTACTTC.

This clonotype is a singleton in its sample. The V gene is TRBV5-1, the J gene TRBJ1-1; unclear D gene. The length of the CDR3 is 12 residues. Germline V gives CDR1 SGHRS, CDR2 YFSETQ. With 5 bases removed from V and 0 bases from J, the gap between germline ends came to 5 bases. CDR3 DNA: TGCGCCAGCAGACAGATGAACACTGAAGCTTTCTTT. Translating it yields CASRQMNTEAFF.

This chain connects TRBV24-1 to TRBJ2-3; 7 positions match TRBD2. The germline gives CDR1 KGHDR, CDR2 SFDVKD. The CDR3 sequence is 15 residues long. V was pared by 3 bases and J by 2 bases, with 4 bases of the junction left unmatched. For the CDR3, the DNA is TGTGCCACCAGTGATCCTCGGGGGGACACAGATACGCAGTATTTT. Its protein product is CATSDPRGDTDTQYF.

V usage is TRBV10-3 and J usage is TRBJ2-7; 11 positions match TRBD2. V dropped 2 bases and J dropped 0; count of bases not matched to a gene: 0. CDR3 length: 15 amino acids. Per the germline V gene, CDR1 is ENHRY and CDR2 is SYGVKD. The CDR3 DNA sequence: TGTGCCATCAGTGAGACTAGCGGGAGCTCCTACGAGCAGTACTTC. Amino acids: CAISETSGSSYEQYF.

The chain couples TRBV24-1 to TRBJ1-1; D gene ambiguous. CDR3 length: 13 residues. The V and J ends lost 2 bases and 2 bases respectively, with 5 bases between them. Germline CDR1 reads KGHDR; CDR2 reads SFDVKD. The CDR3 spells CATSDSVNTEAFF. The CDR3 coding sequence is TGTGCCACCAGTGATTCAGTTAACACTGAAGCTTTCTTT.

This clonotype appeared a few times. The J gene is TRBJ1-1, the V gene TRBV3-1; no reliable D call. This CDR3 has 13 residues. Per the germline V gene, CDR1 is LGHDT and CDR2 is YNNKEL (reference sequence). The V end lost 6 bases, the J end lost 9 bases, and 17 bases lay between the germline ends. The CDR3 DNA is TGTGCCAGCAGACATCTCCAGAGGTCGCAAGCTTTCTTT. It codes for CASRHLQRSQAFF.

In DNA form, the CDR3 reads TGCGCCAGCAGCTTGAGCGTACACGAGCAGTACTTC. It codes for CASSLSVHEQYF. The rearrangement uses TRBV5-1 and TRBJ2-7; D gene unclear. The CDR3 runs to 12 residues. Germline values: CDR1 SGHRS, CDR2 YFSETQ. V dropped 1 base and J dropped 5 bases, with 7 bases sitting between them. The full variable domain, in which reference TRBV5-1 and TRBJ2-7 provide the parts outside the CDR3, is KAGVTQTPRYLIKTRGQQVTLSCSPISGHRSVSWYQQTPGQGLQFLFEYFSETQRNKGNFPGRFSGRQFSNSRSEMNVSTLELGDSALYLCASSLSVHEQYFGPGTRLTVT.

This clonotype was seen just once. The CDR3 loop is CSVGQSTDTQYF. DNA of the CDR3: TGCAGCGTTGGGCAGTCCACAGATACGCAGTATTTT. The J gene is TRBJ2-3, the V gene TRBV29-1; D ambiguous. CDR1 is SQVTM, CDR2 ANQGSEA, per germline. V dropped 4 bases and J dropped 2 bases, with 7 bases sitting between them. This CDR3 is 12 amino acids long.

This clonotype showed up just once. The rearrangement joins TRBV14 to TRBJ2-1; the match to TRBD2 covers 8 bases. The V gene's germline CDR1 is SGHDN and CDR2 FVKESK. The CDR3 has 17 residues. V lost 0 bases and J lost 4; bases outside the gene matches: 8. CDR3 amino acids: CASSQDLAAGVYNEQFF. For the CDR3, the DNA is TGTGCCAGCAGCCAAGATCTCGCAGCGGGAGTATACAATGAGCAGTTCTTC.

This clonotype appeared once. The V gene is TRBV5-1, the J gene TRBJ2-4, with 7 bases lining up with TRBD2. CDR1 SGHRS and CDR2 YFSETQ come from the germline V gene. The CDR3 runs 15 residues. V was pared by 5 bases and J by 8 bases, with 13 bases of the junction left unmatched. The CDR3 region has the DNA TGCGCCAGCAGTTCCGGGGCGGGAGCCGGGTACATTCAGTACTTC. Its translation is CASSSGAGAGYIQYF.

The chain employs TRBV6-5 and TRBJ2-7; tentatively, D is TRBD2 (5 bases). Trimming removed 2 bases from V and 5 bases from J, with 13 bases in between. Germline values: CDR1 MNHEY, CDR2 SVGAGI. This CDR3 is built from 14 residues. CDR3 sequence reads: CASSYLPSLDEQYF. The CDR3 region has the DNA TGTGCCAGCAGTTACCTTCCTAGCTTGGACGAGCAGTACTTC.

The chain links TRBV5-6 to TRBJ2-6; 7 nucleotides align to TRBD1. J was trimmed by 2 bases and V by 1 base; bases with no gene match: 0. The germline gives CDR1 SGHDT, CDR2 YYEEEE. This CDR3 is built from 15 residues. CDR3 in DNA: TGTGCCAGCAGCTTGACAGGGGCTGGGGCCAACGTCCTGACTTTC. It is translated as CASSLTGAGANVLTF. Full variable domain (rest looked up from reference TRBV5-6 and TRBJ2-6): DAGVTQSPTHLIKTRGQQVTLRCSPKSGHDTVSWYQQALGQGPQFIFQYYEEEERQRGNFPDRFSGHQFPNYSSELNVNALLLGDSALYLCASSLTGAGANVLTFGAGSRLTVL.

This clonotype was counted once. The chain joins TRBV30 to TRBJ1-5; D is unresolved. Trimming shortened V by 5 bases and J by 3 bases, and 8 bases separated the two germline ends. Germline lookup yields CDR1 GTSNPN and CDR2 SVGIG (reference sequence). The length of the CDR3 is 12 residues. In DNA form, the CDR3 reads TGTGCCTGGGCGGGGAACAATCAGCCCCAGCATTTT. Protein sequence: CAWAGNNQPQHF.

V usage is TRBV29-1 and J usage is TRBJ1-1; D is unresolved. The CDR3 runs 14 residues. Trimming shortened V by 7 bases and J by 1 base, and 16 bases separated the two germline ends. Germline V gene data show CDR1 as SQVTM and CDR2 as ANQGSEA. The CDR3 here is CSAPRAGRNTEAFF. DNA for the CDR3: TGCAGCGCCCCGAGGGCCGGTCGGAACACTGAAGCTTTCTTT.

The gene calls are TRBV3-1 and TRBJ2-3, with 8 positions matching TRBD2. Losses at the gene ends were 4 bases for V and 1 base for J; bases not matched to a gene: 10. The CDR3 has 17 residues. Germline V gene lookup returns CDR1 LGHDT and CDR2 YNNKEL (reference sequence). Here the CDR3 reads CASSPLYRGGRTDTQYF. CDR3 nucleotides: TGTGCCAGCAGCCCCCTGTATCGGGGGGGCCGCACAGATACGCAGTATTTT.

This chain joins TRBV18 and TRBJ1-4, with no clear D. The germline V gene has CDR1 KGHSH and CDR2 LQKENI. The CDR3 is made up of 18 amino acids. Trimming shortened V by 4 bases and J by 2 bases, and 20 bases separated the two germline ends. The CDR3 DNA reads as TGTGCCAGCTCACTAGGATCCCACAGCGGCGTGACTAATGAAAAACTGTTTTTT. Its translation is CASSLGSHSGVTNEKLFF.

The chain employs TRBV2 and TRBJ2-7; 9 nucleotides align to TRBD2. This CDR3 is 16 amino acids long. V trimming: 7 bases; J trimming: 1 base; junction bases outside the gene matches: 11. Germline CDR1 is SNHLY and CDR2 is FYNNEI. CDR3 nucleotides: TGTGCCAGCAAGTCCCCTACTAGCGGGTCTTCCTACGAGCAGTACTTC. This sequence encodes CASKSPTSGSSYEQYF.

The rearrangement uses TRBV3-1 and TRBJ1-1, with D unclear. The CDR3 has 12 amino acids. With 1 base removed from V and 2 bases from J, the gap between germline ends came to 2 bases. Germline CDR1 reads LGHDT; CDR2 reads YNNKEL (reference sequence). The CDR3 loop reads CASSQANTEAFF. CDR3 coding DNA: TGTGCCAGCAGCCAAGCCAACACTGAAGCTTTCTTT.

This clonotype was picked up a small number of times. The chain combines TRBV6-2 or TRBV6-3 with TRBJ2-7; 9 positions match TRBD1. In germline, CDR1 is MNHEY, CDR2 SVGEGT. Trimming cost V 2 bases and J 7 bases; bases outside gene matches: 6. The length of the CDR3 is 14 residues. In DNA, the CDR3 is TGTGCCAGCAGTTACGGACAGGGGCAACGGGAGCAGTACTTC. This codes for CASSYGQGQREQYF.

The chain has TRBV29-1 and TRBJ2-2, with TRBD2 matching over 7 bases. Trimming at V came to 0 bases and at J to 2 bases, leaving 0 bases not matched to a gene. This CDR3 has 14 amino acids. Germline CDR1 reads SQVTM; CDR2 reads ANQGSEA. The CDR3 loop is CSVEEGLNTGELFF. The CDR3 DNA follows: TGCAGCGTTGAAGAGGGACTAAACACCGGGGAGCTGTTTTTT.

This chain joins TRBV12-3 or TRBV12-4 and TRBJ2-7, with D possibly TRBD1 on 6 matching bases. CDR3 length: 13 residues. The V end lost 3 bases, the J end lost 4 bases, and 10 bases lay between the germline ends. CDR3 coding DNA: TGTGCCAGCAGTTTGCGGACAGCATACGAGCAGTACTTC. Encoded protein: CASSLRTAYEQYF.

This clonotype was recorded only once. V and J are TRBV20-1 and TRBJ1-1, with unresolved D. The CDR3 is 13 residues long. V lost 1 base, J lost 2 bases, and 8 bases lay in between. Germline V CDR1 and CDR2: DFQATT, SNEGSKA (reference sequence). CDR3 in amino acids: CSARVPANTEAFF. The CDR3 DNA is TGCAGTGCTAGAGTTCCGGCCAACACTGAAGCTTTCTTT.

This sequence joins TRBV12-3 or TRBV12-4 and TRBJ2-5; a possible D gene is TRBD1 (5 bases). Trimming removed 3 bases at V and 4 bases at J, with 9 bases between. This CDR3 region has 13 residues. This CDR3 is CASSLIDRETQYF. Here the CDR3 DNA reads TGTGCCAGCAGTTTGATAGACAGAGAGACCCAGTACTTC.

CDR3 region: CASSIEEGASNQPQHF. The CDR3 DNA reads as TGTGCCAGTAGTATAGAGGAGGGGGCGAGCAATCAGCCCCAGCATTTT. The chain joins TRBV19 to TRBJ1-5; 7 bases fit TRBD1. CDR3 length: 16 residues. Germline-derived CDR1 and CDR2 are LNHDA and SQIVND (reference sequence). Losses at the gene ends were 0 bases for V and 1 base for J; bases not matched to a gene: 3.

The chain links TRBV10-1 to TRBJ2-2; D may be TRBD1 or TRBD2 (5 bases each). The V and J ends lost 7 bases and 5 bases respectively, with 11 bases between them. This CDR3 contains 13 residues. In germline, CDR1 is WNHNN, CDR2 SYGVQD (reference sequence). This CDR3 reads CASMGTSTGELFF. CDR3 in DNA: TGCGCCAGCATGGGGACGTCTACCGGGGAGCTGTTTTTT.